One and the same sample provided the 17 T cell receptor beta chains below, sequenced in a study of regulatory T cells. Study results and limitations: In CD3G-deficient patients, conventional CD4+ T cells were enriched for hydrophobic CDR3 residues at positions 6 and 7.

Amplification used 52 TRBV primers and 13 TRBJ primers. The method was immunoSEQ multiplex PCR; TCRdb's version includes in-frame clones alone and lacks a portion of them. This repertoire shows over 20,000 clones, over 75% found once; its top ten account for about 1.3%. No cognate antigen is known for these TCRs. Sample: conventional CD4+ T cells sorted from blood. The receptor set was obtained from a child between 10 and 17 years old with CD3G deficiency.

Only a few counts were recorded for this clone. The chain is built from TRBV29-1 and TRBJ2-2, with 10 bases aligning to TRBD1. This CDR3 comprises 14 residues. CDR1 SQVTM and CDR2 ANQGSEA come from the germline V gene. Trimming removed 7 bases from V and 5 bases from J; junction bases left unmatched: 7. The CDR3 coding sequence is TGCAGCGCGGGGGACAGGGGAAGAACCGGGGAGCTGTTTTTT. Its translation is CSAGDRGRTGELFF.

The V call is TRBV6-1, the J call TRBJ1-2; D unclear. CDR3 length: 12 residues. The germline V gene encodes CDR1 MNHNS and CDR2 SASEGT. Between the trimmed V and J ends, which lost 6 bases and 8 bases, there was a span of 13 bases. As DNA, the CDR3 is TGTGCCAGCAGGTTTAGGGAGAGCGGCTACACCTTC. Encoded protein: CASRFRESGYTF.

As DNA, the CDR3 is TGCGCCAGCAGCGCGGGAGGGCCGAGGAATGAGCAGTTCTTC. Translation gives CASSAGGPRNEQFF. This sequence joins TRBV5-1 and TRBJ2-1; TRBD2 aligns across 9 bases. The CDR3 has 14 amino acids. V lost 4 bases, J lost 7 bases, and 6 bases stayed unmatched. Germline V lookup: CDR1 SGHRS, CDR2 YFSETQ.

The sample holds a few counts of this clone. The chain recombines TRBV7-6 with TRBJ2-5, with unresolved D. Trimming removed 4 bases from V and 5 bases from J, with 8 bases in between. This CDR3 is built from 12 residues. Germline V gives CDR1 SGHVS, CDR2 FNYEAQ. The CDR3 here is CASSYLGETQYF. The CDR3 DNA reads as TGTGCCAGCAGCTATCTAGGCGAGACCCAGTACTTC. Full variable domain (remainder filled in from reference TRBV7-6 and TRBJ2-5): GAGVSQSPRYKVTKRGQDVALRCDPISGHVSLYWYRQALGQGPEFLTYFNYEAQQDKSGLPNDRFSAERPEGSISTLTIQRTEQRDSAMYRCASSYLGETQYFGPGTRLLVL.

The chain uses TRBV6-1 and TRBJ2-7, with D unresolved. Germline V gene data show CDR1 as MNHNS and CDR2 as SASEGT. V shed 6 bases and J shed 0 bases, with 15 bases lying between them. This CDR3 has 15 residues. Here the CDR3 DNA reads TGTGCCAGCAGCGTGGTCGGCGGAGACTCCTACGAGCAGTACTTC. Translation gives CASSVVGGDSYEQYF.

J is TRBJ2-2 and V is TRBV11-2; D is uncertain. There are 14 residues in the CDR3. Germline assignment: CDR1 SGHAT and CDR2 FQNNGV. V lost 1 base and J 6 bases, leaving 9 bases between the germline ends. The CDR3 DNA sequence: TGTGCCAGCAGCTTAGTCAGAGGAGCCGGGGAGCTGTTTTTT. This gives the protein CASSLVRGAGELFF.

This chain joins TRBV28 and TRBJ2-7, with 9 bases aligning to TRBD1. Trimming removed 4 bases from V and 2 bases from J; junction bases left unmatched: 6. Germline loops: CDR1 MDHEN, CDR2 SYDVKM. The CDR3 spans 15 residues. CDR3 DNA: TGTGCCAGCAGTTCCGGGACAGGGTCCGCCTACGAGCAGTACTTC. Amino acid sequence: CASSSGTGSAYEQYF.

The J gene is TRBJ2-5, the V gene TRBV7-9; D is tentatively TRBD1 or TRBD2 (6 bases each). Between the trimmed V and J ends, which lost 3 bases and 5 bases, there was a span of 10 bases. Per the germline V gene, CDR1 is SEHNR and CDR2 is FQNEAQ (reference sequence). The CDR3 is 13 amino acids. The CDR3 bases are TGTGCCAGCAGCTTTACAGGGAGGGAGACCCAGTACTTC. This codes for CASSFTGRETQYF.

This sequence joins TRBV7-9 and TRBJ2-7, with 7 nucleotides matching TRBD1. The CDR3 is 13 amino acids. Germline V gives CDR1 SEHNR, CDR2 FQNEAQ (reference sequence). Unmatched junction bases numbered 7, after V lost 5 bases and J lost 6 bases. The CDR3, as DNA: TGTGCCAGCAGCCGACAGGGTGGCGCCGAGCAGTACTTC. This sequence encodes CASSRQGGAEQYF.

The chain joins TRBV7-8 to TRBJ2-7; perhaps TRBD1 as D (5 bases). V lost 1 base and J 8 bases, leaving 9 bases between the germline ends. Germline-derived CDR1 and CDR2 are SGHVS and FQNEAQ. The CDR3 sequence is 12 residues long. The DNA for the CDR3 is TGTGCCAGCAGCTTAGAAGGACAAAAGCAGTACTTC. This encodes CASSLEGQKQYF.

The CDR3 sequence: CASSLARGLRGPGELFF. The CDR3 coding sequence is TGTGCCAGCAGCTTAGCGAGGGGGCTCCGCGGGCCCGGGGAGCTGTTTTTT. This chain connects TRBV7-9 to TRBJ2-2, with 7 bases aligning to TRBD1. The germline V gene encodes CDR1 SEHNR and CDR2 FQNEAQ (reference sequence). J lost 6 bases, V lost 0 bases, and 10 bases had no gene match. The CDR3 loop spans 17 amino acids.

The V and J genes are TRBV28 and TRBJ1-1, with D possibly TRBD1 on 5 matching bases. Deletions cut 6 bases from V and 7 bases from J, with 12 bases between. The germline V gene has CDR1 MDHEN and CDR2 SYDVKM. The CDR3 consists of 12 residues. CDR3 sequence: CASSRDAGEAFF. In DNA, the CDR3 is TGTGCCAGCAGCAGGGACGCCGGTGAAGCTTTCTTT.

The V and J genes are TRBV5-1 and TRBJ1-2; unclear D gene. Germline loops: CDR1 SGHRS, CDR2 YFSETQ. The CDR3 is 14 amino acids. Between the trimmed V and J ends, which lost 0 bases and 4 bases, there was a span of 10 bases. CDR3 amino acids: CASSLDGLAYGYTF. The CDR3 coding sequence is TGCGCCAGCAGCTTGGACGGGTTGGCCTATGGCTACACCTTC.

This chain links TRBV6-6 with TRBJ1-3, with no clear D. CDR3 size: 14 residues. CDR1 is MNHNY and CDR2 is SVGAGI in the germline V gene (reference sequence). Deletions cut 5 bases from V and 3 bases from J, with 11 bases between. The CDR3 nucleotides are TGTGCCAGCAGTAGAGAGGACGGTGGAAACACCATATATTTT. Translation: CASSREDGGNTIYF.

V gene TRBV18 combines with J gene TRBJ2-2; 7 bases align to TRBD1. The germline V gene has CDR1 KGHSH and CDR2 LQKENI. The CDR3 totals 16 residues. The trim removed 4 bases at V and 6 bases at J, leaving 11 bases unmatched. CDR3 DNA: TGTGCCAGCTCACTACTCTTAGGGACAGCCGCCGGGGAGCTGTTTTTT. As protein: CASSLLLGTAAGELFF.

This chain joins TRBV21-1 and TRBJ2-1; the DNA was not compared with TRBD2, the D call given in the table. TRBV21-1 counts as a pseudogene. The CDR3 sequence is 15 residues long. The CDR3 nucleotides are TGTGCCAGCAGTGCACCGGGACTACCGTACAATGAGCAGTTCTTC. Amino acid sequence: CASSAPGLPYNEQFF.

The CDR3: CASSNPTRGGGTDTQYF. In DNA, the CDR3 is TGCGCCAGCAGCAATCCAACTCGCGGGGGGGGCACAGATACGCAGTATTTT. The V gene is TRBV5-1, the J gene TRBJ2-3; 9 bases are shared with TRBD2. Looked up from germline, CDR1 is SGHRS and CDR2 is YFSETQ. After removal of 4 bases from V and 1 base from J, the junction contained 10 bases not matched to a gene. The CDR3 contains 17 residues.